This T cell receptor (beta chain) was profiled in a study of blood T cell repertoires in COVID-19. Study overall: T cells, B-cell-depleted T cells, or PBMCs provided the cDNA or gDNA that served as material.

Germline V gene lookup returns CDR1 MNHEY and CDR2 SMNVEV (reference sequence). V was shortened by 5 bases and J by 7 bases, with 14 bases between the two germline ends. The length of the CDR3 is 13 residues. Generated by immunoSEQ multiplex PCR, the TCRdb table keeps only in-frame clones and is missing some. The top ten hold 3.9% of the sample, which has over 130,000 clones, 75% to 90% seen once. This chain links TRBV27 with TRBJ2-5; perhaps TRBD1 as D (5 bases). The sequence was obtained from a man aged 50 or older in a cohort exposed to, infected with or recovered from COVID-19 (not recorded which). Sequencing was performed on PBMCs or T cells enriched from blood (not recorded which). The CDR3 DNA reads TGTGCCAGCAGTGCGGACACTGAGAGGACCCAGTACTTC. Amino acid sequence: CASSADTERTQYF.